This TCR beta chain was observed in a study of blood T cell repertoires in COVID-19. Study details: From the United States, Italy and Spain came samples of acute and convalescent COVID-19. PBMCs, B-cell-depleted T cells, or T cells were the source of the cDNA or gDNA that made up the material.

This clone showed up just a few times. Generated by immunoSEQ multiplex PCR, the TCRdb table keeps only in-frame clones and is missing some. Among fewer than 120,000 clones listed, 87% were seen once. The CDR3 extends over 14 amino acids. V dropped 2 bases and J dropped 0 bases, with 4 bases sitting between them. CDR1 is SGHAT, CDR2 FQNNGV, per germline. The sequenced sample consisted of peripheral blood. This sequence was found in a human donor in a cohort sampled during active COVID-19. The rearrangement uses TRBV11-2 and TRBJ1-4; D is ambiguous. The CDR3 bases are TGTGCCAGCAGCTTATTTACAACTAATGAAAAACTGTTTTTT. It specifies CASSLFTTNEKLFF. The full variable domain, in which reference TRBV11-2 and TRBJ1-4 provide the parts outside the CDR3, is EAGVAQSPRYKIIEKRQSVAFWCNPISGHATLYWYQQILGQGPKLLIQFQNNGVVDDSQLPKDRFSAERLKGVDSTLKIQPAKLEDSAVYLCASSLFTTNEKLFFGSGTQLSVL.